The present entry profiles one T cell receptor beta chain with its context. Its antigen remains unidentified. The sample carries other DNA sequences with the same CDR3. The data belong to a study of shared clonotypes between healthy human individuals. Study details: Per donor, three plates held CD4 naive cells, three held CD4 memory, two held CD8 naive and one held CD8 memory. Study-wide findings and caveats: Although depth was large, rarefaction showed that sequencing of the sorted subsets was incomplete.

The study separated CD4+ cells into CD45RA+ naive and CD45RA-negative memory subsets. The germline CDR1 and CDR2 sequences are SEHNR and FQNEAQ (reference sequence). Deletions cut 5 bases from V and 1 base from J, with 3 bases between. The CDR3 consists of 12 residues. TCRdb's table, derived via immunoSEQ multiplex PCR, lists solely in-frame clones and lacks some. The data show approximately 1.5 million clones, approximately 98.5% seen once. The sequence was obtained from a man aged 25-40 years in good health. Sequenced: naive CD4+ T cells sorted from blood. The subset was: CD45RA+ positively selected. This chain joins TRBV7-9 and TRBJ1-5; no reliable D call. The CDR3 sequence: CASSRSNQPQHF. The CDR3 DNA reads TGTGCCAGCAGCAGAAGCAATCAGCCCCAGCATTTT.